Presented here are 25 T cell receptor beta chains from one specimen sequenced in a study of cytomegalovirus exposure and HLA in healthy donors. Use of 60 Vbeta and 13 Jbeta primers characterized the PCR. Sequencing was performed with immunoSEQ multiplex PCR; in TCRdb, only in-frame clones are kept and a portion is missing. Of under 150,000 clones listed, about 76% are singletons. Sequenced: PBMCs. Receptors originate from a woman aged 40 to 50 in good health and CMV-seronegative.

As to this clone: The same CDR3 can be traced to other DNA sequences in this sample. CDR3 coding DNA: TGCGCCAGCAGCTTGGGGACAGCTAACTATGGCTACACCTTC. Translation gives CASSLGTANYGYTF. V usage is TRBV5-1 and J usage is TRBJ1-2, with D perhaps matching TRBD1 (6 bases). Trimming removed 0 bases from V and 0 bases from J, with 6 bases in between. Germline CDR1 is SGHRS and CDR2 is YFSETQ. The CDR3 consists of 14 residues.

In its sample, this clone was seen once. The chain joins TRBV28 to TRBJ1-3, with TRBD1 as a possible D gene (5 bases). Trimming stripped 10 bases from V and 1 base from J, with 14 bases between. This CDR3 is 14 amino acids long. In germline, CDR1 is MDHEN, CDR2 SYDVKM. The CDR3 DNA follows: TGTGCCACCATTAGACAGAATTCTGGAAACACCATATATTTT. This encodes CATIRQNSGNTIYF.

The chain has TRBV27 and TRBJ2-5, with D uncertain. Judging by the DNA end, TRBJ2-7 fits better; the J call may be wrong. CDR1 and CDR2 (germline): MNHEY, SMNVEV (reference sequence). The CDR3 is 13 amino acids. The CDR3 sequence is CASSPRGTYEQYF. Written as DNA, the CDR3 is TGTGCCAGCAGTCCTCGAGGTACCTACGAGCAGTACTTC.

This clone was observed a single time. One junction end does not reproduce the germline sequence, and a read error may be involved. The chain links TRBV7-9 to TRBJ1-1; D ambiguous. Germline V CDR1 and CDR2: SEHNR, FQNEAQ (reference sequence). The CDR3 is 16 amino acids. The CDR3, as DNA: TGTTCCAGCAGCTCTCCTACTCGACATACCAACACTGAAGCTTTCTTT. Translation gives CSSSSPTRHTNTEAFF.

V and J are TRBV25-1 and TRBJ2-5; 10 bases fit TRBD2. The length of the CDR3 is 14 residues. V shed 7 bases and J 1 base; nucleotides not matched to a gene: 3. CDR1 is MGHDK, CDR2 SYGVNS, per germline. As DNA, the CDR3 is TGTGCCAGCATGCTAGCGGGGGCCCAAGAGACCCAGTACTTC. Encoded protein: CASMLAGAQETQYF.

The chain is built from TRBV7-2 and TRBJ1-2, with D maybe TRBD1 (6 bases). The CDR3 contains 16 residues. Germline values: CDR1 SGHTA, CDR2 FQGNSA. V was trimmed by 0 bases and J by 4 bases, leaving 15 bases between them. The CDR3 here is CASSLAHVGATYGYTF. The CDR3 nucleotides read TGTGCCAGCAGCTTAGCGCATGTGGGGGCTACCTATGGCTACACCTTC.

This chain joins TRBV7-9 and TRBJ1-5, with D perhaps matching TRBD1 (5 bases). CDR3 length equals 15 residues. Trimming pared 4 bases from V and 6 bases from J, leaving 16 bases between. CDR1 SEHNR and CDR2 FQNEAQ come from the germline V gene (reference sequence). The CDR3 nucleotides are TGTGCCAGCAGCTCAACCGGCCAGGGAGGTCAGCCCCAGCATTTT. Translation: CASSSTGQGGQPQHF.

This clone was found once. This chain uses TRBV9 with TRBJ1-2, with D possibly TRBD1 on 6 matching bases. The CDR3 consists of 16 residues. Germline V lookup: CDR1 SGDLS, CDR2 YYNGEE. V was cut by 0 bases and J by 5 bases, with 17 bases left in between. The CDR3, as DNA: TGTGCCAGCAGCGTAGACACCGGACAGATGGGGTATGGCTACACCTTC. Protein sequence: CASSVDTGQMGYGYTF.

This clone was seen more than once but under ten times. This rearrangement joins TRBV21-1 to TRBJ1-2. TRBV21-1 is a documented pseudogene. CDR3 length: 14 amino acids. CDR3 DNA: TGTGCCAGCCTACCGGTGGCAGGGAGGTCTGGCTACACCTTC. As protein: CASLPVAGRSGYTF.

V usage is TRBV5-8 and J usage is TRBJ1-5; D possibly corresponds to TRBD1 (5 bases). Germline CDR1 reads SGHTS; CDR2 reads YDEGEE. This CDR3 region has 14 residues. The V and J ends lost 4 bases and 0 bases respectively, with 8 bases between them. This CDR3 reads CASSPGYSNQPQHF. CDR3 nucleotide sequence: TGTGCCAGCAGCCCAGGGTATAGCAATCAGCCCCAGCATTTT.

The gene calls are TRBV28 and TRBJ1-2; 9 bases agree with TRBD1. There are 14 residues in the CDR3. Germline V gene lookup returns CDR1 MDHEN and CDR2 SYDVKM. Unmatched junction bases numbered 9, after V lost 5 bases and J lost 8 bases. The CDR3 protein is CASSLTGTGLGYTF. The CDR3, as DNA: TGTGCCAGCAGTCTGACGGGGACAGGGCTAGGCTACACCTTC.

The rearrangement uses TRBV29-1 and TRBJ1-5, with D unclear. CDR1 SQVTM and CDR2 ANQGSEA come from the germline V gene. Trimming took off 4 bases at V and 3 bases at J, with 10 bases between the two ends. CDR3 length equals 13 residues. The DNA for the CDR3 is TGCAGCGTTGTCACAGCTACCAATCAGCCCCAGCATTTT. This sequence encodes CSVVTATNQPQHF.

V is TRBV4-3 and J is TRBJ2-3; TRBD2 matches 10 bases. This CDR3 has 18 amino acids. With 1 base clipped from V and 4 bases from J, the junction kept 11 bases outside the gene matches. Germline CDR1 LGHNA, CDR2 YSLEER. CDR3 nucleotide sequence: TGCGCCAGCAGCCAAGGGGCGCAGCGGGGGGGCGGGGCAGATACGCAGTATTTT. Residues: CASSQGAQRGGGADTQYF.

The rearrangement links TRBV27 to TRBJ1-1; TRBD1 is a possible D gene (5 bases). This CDR3 contains 14 residues. Germline CDR1 is MNHEY and CDR2 is SMNVEV (reference sequence). V was shortened by 2 bases and J by 7 bases, with 14 bases between the two germline ends. This chain's CDR3 is CASSLRGAGCEAFF. CDR3 sequence (DNA): TGTGCCAGCAGTTTACGCGGGGCCGGCTGTGAAGCTTTCTTT.

V usage is TRBV5-4 and J usage is TRBJ2-1; 7 bases are shared with TRBD1. J was trimmed by 2 bases and V by 4 bases; bases with no gene match: 6. The CDR3 extends over 15 amino acids. Germline loops: CDR1 SGHNT, CDR2 YYREEE (reference sequence). As DNA, the CDR3 is TGTGCCAGCAGCGGACCGGGGACAGCCTACAATGAGCAGTTCTTC. It yields the protein CASSGPGTAYNEQFF.

The chain carries TRBV5-1 and TRBJ2-7; 7 nucleotides align to TRBD2. The junction had 3 bases not matched to a gene; V was cut back by 0 bases and J by 0 bases. Germline values: CDR1 SGHRS, CDR2 YFSETQ. The CDR3 spans 15 residues. This CDR3 is CASSLVAGDSYEQYF. Here the CDR3 DNA reads TGCGCCAGCAGCTTGGTCGCGGGGGACTCCTACGAGCAGTACTTC. The whole variable domain, remainder taken from reference TRBV5-1 and TRBJ2-7, is KAGVTQTPRYLIKTRGQQVTLSCSPISGHRSVSWYQQTPGQGLQFLFEYFSETQRNKGNFPGRFSGRQFSNSRSEMNVSTLELGDSALYLCASSLVAGDSYEQYFGPGTRLTVT.

This chain joins TRBV7-9 and TRBJ2-3; D ambiguous. The CDR3 consists of 14 residues. The ends were cut back, 3 bases at V and 4 bases at J, with 11 bases in the middle. Looked up from germline, CDR1 is SEHNR and CDR2 is FQNEAQ (reference sequence). The CDR3 sequence: CASSFSLPPDTQYF. CDR3 coding DNA: TGTGCCAGCAGCTTCTCCCTACCTCCAGATACGCAGTATTTT.

This clone showed up just once. The rearrangement joins TRBV2 to TRBJ1-5; TRBD1 matches at 8 bases. The germline V gene encodes CDR1 SNHLY and CDR2 FYNNEI. This CDR3 contains 15 residues. Unmatched junction bases numbered 8, after V lost 7 bases and J lost 3 bases. CDR3 protein: CASTADRVDNQPQHF. As DNA, the CDR3 is TGTGCCAGCACCGCGGACAGGGTGGACAATCAGCCCCAGCATTTT.

The chain is built from TRBV30 and TRBJ2-5, with TRBD2 matching over 14 bases. Germline assignment: CDR1 GTSNPN and CDR2 SVGIG (reference sequence). This CDR3 spans 16 amino acids. V dropped 7 bases and J dropped 2; count of bases not matched to a gene: 9. In DNA form, the CDR3 reads TGTGCCTTAAAGGGACTAGCGGGGGATACTCAAGAGACCCAGTACTTC. The encoded protein is CALKGLAGDTQETQYF. Full variable domain (remainder filled in from reference TRBV30 and TRBJ2-5): SQTIHQWPATLVQPVGSPLSLECTVEGTSNPNLYWYRQAAGRGLQLLFYSVGIGQISSEVPQNLSASRPQDRQFILSSKKLLLSDSGFYLCALKGLAGDTQETQYFGPGTRLLVL.

V usage is TRBV5-6 and J usage is TRBJ2-3; D might be TRBD1 (6 bases). Trimming pared 5 bases from V and 2 bases from J, leaving 18 bases between. The CDR3 is 16 residues long. CDR1 and CDR2 from the germline V gene are SGHDT and YYEEEE. In DNA form, the CDR3 reads TGTGCCAGCAGTCTAGATAGGGGGACCTACACAGATACGCAGTATTTT. Its translation is CASSLDRGTYTDTQYF.

This clone appeared once. The genes are TRBV6-1 and TRBJ2-5; D might be TRBD1 (5 bases). Germline V gives CDR1 MNHNS, CDR2 SASEGT. The germline V and J ends were trimmed by 6 bases and 6 bases, with 11 bases remaining between them. The CDR3 is made up of 12 amino acids. The CDR3 sequence is CASRLQEQTQYF. CDR3 bases: TGTGCCAGCAGATTACAGGAGCAGACCCAGTACTTC.

The chain recombines TRBV6-5 with TRBJ1-6, with a tentative D call TRBD1 (6 bases). The germline V gene encodes CDR1 MNHEY and CDR2 SVGAGI. Trimming shortened V by 2 bases and J by 10 bases, and 12 bases separated the two germline ends. The CDR3 loop spans 14 amino acids. In nucleotides, the CDR3 is TGTGCCAGCAGTTACAGTCAGGGGCACTCACCCCTCCACTTT. Encoded protein: CASSYSQGHSPLHF.

This clone showed up just a few times. This rearrangement joins TRBV5-1 to TRBJ1-1; a possible D gene is TRBD1 (5 bases). CDR1 is SGHRS and CDR2 is YFSETQ in the germline V gene. The CDR3 runs to 14 residues. V lost 1 base, J lost 0 bases, and 7 bases lay in between. The CDR3 reads CASSLSGLNTEAFF. CDR3 DNA sequence: TGCGCCAGCAGCTTGTCAGGGCTGAACACTGAAGCTTTCTTT.

A note on this clone: Other DNA sequences in this specimen translate into the identical CDR3. The V and J genes are TRBV5-1 and TRBJ2-2; TRBD1 matches 9 bases. After removal of 5 bases from V and 0 bases from J, the junction contained 5 bases not matched to a gene. Germline CDR1 SGHRS, CDR2 YFSETQ. The length of the CDR3 is 16 residues. The CDR3 DNA sequence: TGCGCCAGCAGTTTAGGGACAGGGACGAACACCGGGGAGCTGTTTTTT. Amino acid sequence: CASSLGTGTNTGELFF.

The chain couples TRBV25-1 to TRBJ1-1, with 9 bases that match TRBD1. The germline V gene has CDR1 MGHDK and CDR2 SYGVNS. The length of the CDR3 is 16 residues. J gave up 4 bases and V 6 bases, and 12 bases lay outside the gene matches. Written as DNA, the CDR3 is TGTGCCAGCAGGGCCTATCCCGGGACAGGGACCACTGAAGCTTTCTTT. It yields the protein CASRAYPGTGTTEAFF.